This record concerns one T cell receptor beta chain sequence. The data originate from a study of blood T cell repertoires in COVID-19. TCRdb's copy holds only in-frame clones and misses some; the assay was immunoSEQ multiplex PCR. This table holds 140,000 to 150,000 clones, 80% to 90% found once. V lost 2 bases and J 2 bases, leaving 12 bases between the germline ends. This CDR3 has 15 amino acids. Per the germline V gene, CDR1 is MNHEY and CDR2 is SVGAGI. This chain connects TRBV6-5 to TRBJ1-1; a weak D match, TRBD1 (5 bases). Source material: peripheral blood. The sequence derives from a woman aged 45 to 65 with acute or convalescent COVID-19. The CDR3 here is CASSYTGGGNTEAFF. The CDR3, as DNA: TGTGCCAGCAGTTACACTGGGGGGGGAAACACTGAAGCTTTCTTT.